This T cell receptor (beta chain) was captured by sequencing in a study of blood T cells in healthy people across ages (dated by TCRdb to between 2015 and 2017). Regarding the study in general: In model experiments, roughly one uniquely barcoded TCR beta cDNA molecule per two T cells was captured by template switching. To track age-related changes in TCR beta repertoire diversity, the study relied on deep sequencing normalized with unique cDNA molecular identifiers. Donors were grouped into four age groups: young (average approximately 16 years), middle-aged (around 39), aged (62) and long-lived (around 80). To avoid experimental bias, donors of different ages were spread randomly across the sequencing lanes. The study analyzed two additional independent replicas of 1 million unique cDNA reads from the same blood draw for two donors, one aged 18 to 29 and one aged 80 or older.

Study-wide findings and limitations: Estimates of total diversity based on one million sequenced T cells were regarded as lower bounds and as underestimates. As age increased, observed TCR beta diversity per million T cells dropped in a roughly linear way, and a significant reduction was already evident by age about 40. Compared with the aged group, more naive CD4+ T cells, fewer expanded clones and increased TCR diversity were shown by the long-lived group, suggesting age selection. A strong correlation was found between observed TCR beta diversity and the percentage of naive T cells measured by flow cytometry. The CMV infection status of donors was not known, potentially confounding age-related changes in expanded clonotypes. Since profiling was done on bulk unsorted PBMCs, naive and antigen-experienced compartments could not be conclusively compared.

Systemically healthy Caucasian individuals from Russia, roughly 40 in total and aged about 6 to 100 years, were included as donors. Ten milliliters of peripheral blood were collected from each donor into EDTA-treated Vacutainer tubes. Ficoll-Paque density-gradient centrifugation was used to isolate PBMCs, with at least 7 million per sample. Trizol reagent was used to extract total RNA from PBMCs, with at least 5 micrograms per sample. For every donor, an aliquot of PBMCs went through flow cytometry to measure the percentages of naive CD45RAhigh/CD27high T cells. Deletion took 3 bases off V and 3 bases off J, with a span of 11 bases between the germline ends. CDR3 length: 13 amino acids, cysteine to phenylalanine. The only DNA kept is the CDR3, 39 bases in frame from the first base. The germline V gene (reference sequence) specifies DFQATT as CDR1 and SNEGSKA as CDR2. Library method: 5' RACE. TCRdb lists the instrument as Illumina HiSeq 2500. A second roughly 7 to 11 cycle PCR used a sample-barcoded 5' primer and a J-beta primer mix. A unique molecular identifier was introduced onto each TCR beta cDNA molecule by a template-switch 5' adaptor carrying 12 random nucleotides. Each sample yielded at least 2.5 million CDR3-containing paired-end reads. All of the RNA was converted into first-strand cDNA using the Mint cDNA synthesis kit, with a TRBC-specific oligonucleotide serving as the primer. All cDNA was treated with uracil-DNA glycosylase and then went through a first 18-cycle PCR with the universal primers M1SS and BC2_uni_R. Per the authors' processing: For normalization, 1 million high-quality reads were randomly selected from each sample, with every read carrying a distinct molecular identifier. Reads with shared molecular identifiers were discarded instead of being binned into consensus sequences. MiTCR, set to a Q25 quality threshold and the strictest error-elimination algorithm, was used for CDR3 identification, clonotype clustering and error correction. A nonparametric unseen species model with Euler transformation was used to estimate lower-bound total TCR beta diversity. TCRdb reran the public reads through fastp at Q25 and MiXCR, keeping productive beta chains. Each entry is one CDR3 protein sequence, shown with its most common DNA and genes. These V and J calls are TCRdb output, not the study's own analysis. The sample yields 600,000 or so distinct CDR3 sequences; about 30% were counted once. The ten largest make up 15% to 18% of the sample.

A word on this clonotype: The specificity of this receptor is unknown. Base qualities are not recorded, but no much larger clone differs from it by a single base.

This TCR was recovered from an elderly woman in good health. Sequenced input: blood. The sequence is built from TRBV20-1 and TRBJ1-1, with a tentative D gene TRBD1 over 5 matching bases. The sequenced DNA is TGCAGTGCTAGGTCCAGGGTGGACACTGAAGCTTTCTTT. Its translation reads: CSARSRVDTEAFF.